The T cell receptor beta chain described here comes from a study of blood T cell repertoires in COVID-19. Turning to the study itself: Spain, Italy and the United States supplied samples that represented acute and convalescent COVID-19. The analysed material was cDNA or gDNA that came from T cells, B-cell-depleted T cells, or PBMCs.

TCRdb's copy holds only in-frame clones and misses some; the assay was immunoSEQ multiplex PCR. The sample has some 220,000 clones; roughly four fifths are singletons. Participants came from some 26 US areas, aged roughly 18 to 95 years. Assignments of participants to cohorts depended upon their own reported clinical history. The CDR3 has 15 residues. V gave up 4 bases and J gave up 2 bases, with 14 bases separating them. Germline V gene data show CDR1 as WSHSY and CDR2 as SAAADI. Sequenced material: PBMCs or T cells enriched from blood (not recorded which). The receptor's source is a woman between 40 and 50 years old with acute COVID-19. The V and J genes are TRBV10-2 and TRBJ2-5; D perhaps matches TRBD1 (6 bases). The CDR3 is CASSGDRTLQETQYF. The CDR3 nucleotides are TGCGCCAGCAGTGGAGACAGGACCTTACAAGAGACCCAGTACTTC.